The 11 T cell receptor beta chains below were found in one sample sequenced in a study of blood T cell repertoires in COVID-19. TCRdb keeps only in-frame clones here, not all; method: immunoSEQ multiplex PCR. The sample has about 110,000 clones; more than 70% are singletons. Sequences were obtained from peripheral blood. These receptor sequences come from a man in his 70s with acute or convalescent COVID-19.

The V call is TRBV4-1, the J call TRBJ1-2; no clear D gene. The CDR3 runs 15 residues. Trimming removed 1 base at V and 0 bases at J, with 9 bases between. Per germline, CDR1 MGHRA and CDR2 YSYEKL. The CDR3, as DNA: TGCGCCAGCAGCCAAGGCCCGCGGACTAACTATGGCTACACCTTC. Translated: CASSQGPRTNYGYTF.

The chain is built from TRBV5-1 and TRBJ1-1, with a weak D call TRBD1 (6 bases). This CDR3 region has 14 residues. CDR1 SGHRS and CDR2 YFSETQ come from the germline V gene. Trimming removed 2 bases at V and 1 base at J, with 9 bases between. CDR3 nucleotides: TGCGCCAGCAGCTTCGGGGGGCGGAACACTGAAGCTTTCTTT. Translated, it gives CASSFGGRNTEAFF.

V and J are TRBV19 and TRBJ1-1, with D perhaps matching TRBD1 (5 bases). Germline loops: CDR1 LNHDA, CDR2 SQIVND (reference sequence). The CDR3 runs to 16 residues. Trimming removed 7 bases from V and 1 base from J, with 19 bases in between. CDR3 sequence reads: CASIAGQGYTNTEAFF. In DNA form, the CDR3 reads TGTGCCAGTATAGCCGGGCAGGGCTATACGAACACTGAAGCTTTCTTT.

This clone was seen only once. V usage is TRBV12-3 or TRBV12-4 and J usage is TRBJ2-5; D remains ambiguous. Trimming removed 4 bases from V and 5 bases from J, with 5 bases in between. The CDR3 consists of 11 residues. The CDR3 spells CASSSKETQYF. The CDR3 nucleotides read TGTGCCAGCAGTTCTAAGGAGACCCAGTACTTC.

J is TRBJ2-4 and V is TRBV6-2 or TRBV6-3; TRBD2 might be the D (5 bases). Deletions cut 4 bases from V and 1 base from J, with 11 bases between. CDR1 and CDR2 (germline): MNHEY, SVGEGT. The CDR3 has 15 residues. For the CDR3, the DNA is TGTGCCAGCAGTTCCGGGAAGTGGGCCAAAAACATTCAGTACTTC. Translating it yields CASSSGKWAKNIQYF.

This clone came up a few times. The chain combines TRBV5-1 with TRBJ1-2; 7 nucleotides line up with TRBD1. Germline CDR1 SGHRS, CDR2 YFSETQ. J gave up 0 bases and V 1 base, and 9 bases lay outside the gene matches. The CDR3 is made up of 17 amino acids. Written as DNA, the CDR3 is TGCGCCAGCAGCTTGACCGCTTGGACAGGACCTAACTATGGCTACACCTTC. Translation gives CASSLTAWTGPNYGYTF. Looking up the rest from reference TRBV5-1 and TRBJ1-2 gives the full variable domain: KAGVTQTPRYLIKTRGQQVTLSCSPISGHRSVSWYQQTPGQGLQFLFEYFSETQRNKGNFPGRFSGRQFSNSRSEMNVSTLELGDSALYLCASSLTAWTGPNYGYTFGSGTRLTVV.

CDR3 region: CASSARTGLASPLHF. The CDR3, as DNA: TGTGCCAGCAGCGCCCGTACGGGGTTGGCTTCACCCCTCCACTTT. V usage is TRBV11-1 and J usage is TRBJ1-6; no firm D call. The V end lost 5 bases, the J end lost 9 bases, and 17 bases lay between the germline ends. CDR3 length equals 15 residues. CDR1 and CDR2 (germline): SGHAT, FQDESV (reference sequence).

This clone showed up just a few times. The chain joins TRBV19 to TRBJ1-2; D perhaps matches TRBD1 (6 bases). The V end lost 5 bases, the J end lost 3 bases, and 19 bases lay between the germline ends. This CDR3 contains 16 residues. Germline CDR1 reads LNHDA; CDR2 reads SQIVND (reference sequence). The CDR3 sequence is CASSSSQGFRDYGYTF. The DNA for the CDR3 is TGTGCCAGTAGTTCCTCACAGGGCTTTCGTGACTATGGCTACACCTTC. Drawing the rest from reference TRBV19 and TRBJ1-2, the complete variable domain is DGGITQSPKYLFRKEGQNVTLSCEQNLNHDAMYWYRQDPGQGLRLIYYSQIVNDFQKGDIAEGYSVSREKKESFPLTVTSAQKNPTAFYLCASSSSQGFRDYGYTFGSGTRLTVV.

This clone was counted once. This sequence joins TRBV19 and TRBJ1-2; 7 positions match TRBD1. V shed 1 base, J shed 4 bases, and the junction held 6 bases outside the gene matches. In germline, CDR1 is LNHDA, CDR2 SQIVND (reference sequence). The CDR3 is made up of 15 amino acids. The CDR3 nucleotides read TGTGCCAGTAGTATAGGGGACAGACCCGCCTATGGCTACACCTTC. Residues: CASSIGDRPAYGYTF. The entire variable domain, with the rest obtained from reference TRBV19 and TRBJ1-2, is as follows: DGGITQSPKYLFRKEGQNVTLSCEQNLNHDAMYWYRQDPGQGLRLIYYSQIVNDFQKGDIAEGYSVSREKKESFPLTVTSAQKNPTAFYLCASSIGDRPAYGYTFGSGTRLTVV.

By frequency in the sample, this clone is medium-sized (0.01 to 0.1%). V and J are TRBV10-2 and TRBJ2-7; D is unclear. This CDR3 comprises 12 residues. The ends were cut back, 3 bases at V and 4 bases at J, with 7 bases in the middle. Germline V lookup: CDR1 WSHSY, CDR2 SAAADI. The CDR3 loop is CASSEVQYEQYF. CDR3 DNA: TGCGCCAGCAGTGAAGTCCAGTACGAGCAGTACTTC.

The genes are TRBV9 and TRBJ1-2; D is uncertain. Germline CDR1 is SGDLS and CDR2 is YYNGEE. The CDR3 is made up of 13 amino acids. Trimming cost V 5 bases and J 4 bases, with 12 bases left between them. CDR3 coding DNA: TGTGCCAGCAGTTCCGGTTTGGTCTATGGCTACACCTTC. Encoded protein: CASSSGLVYGYTF. Looking up the rest from reference TRBV9 and TRBJ1-2 gives the full variable domain: DSGVTQTPKHLITATGQRVTLRCSPRSGDLSVYWYQQSLDQGLQFLIQYYNGEERAKGNILERFSAQQFPDLHSELNLSSLELGDSALYFCASSSGLVYGYTFGSGTRLTVV.